The clone carrying this TCR beta chain was seen a handful of times. Antigen specificity is unknown. This record belongs to a study of T cells after yellow fever vaccination. Study-wide results and limits: Contaminating bulk clonotypes could be abundant in FACS-sorted repertoires.

One entry per CDR3 protein, called by TCRdb with MiXCR from the 5' RACE reads. The table records a few hundred thousand distinct CDR3 sequences, 8.7% of them present only once. The sequenced sample was CD4+ T cells sorted from PBMCs, obtained 5 days after the yellow fever booster vaccination. This receptor was obtained from a man aged 18 to 29 who received the YFV17D yellow fever vaccine.

CDR3 nucleotides: TGTGCCAGCAGCTACTACAGGGAGGCTAACGAGCAGTACTTC. This gives the protein CASSYYREANEQYF. The chain uses TRBV7-8 and TRBJ2-7; D tentatively reads TRBD1 or TRBD2 (6 bases each). The CDR3 length is 14 residues. Per germline, CDR1 SGHVS and CDR2 FQNEAQ. V dropped 4 bases and J dropped 5 bases, with 15 bases sitting between them. Drawing the rest from reference TRBV7-8 and TRBJ2-7, the complete variable domain is GAGVSQSPRYKVAKRGQDVALRCDPISGHVSLFWYQQALGQGPEFLTYFQNEAQLDKSGLPSDRFFAERPEGSVSTLKIQRTQQEDSAVYLCASSYYREANEQYFGPGTRLTVT.